What follows are 26 T cell receptor beta chains derived from one specimen sequenced in a study of cytomegalovirus exposure and HLA in healthy donors (dated by TCRdb to 2016 to 2017). Receptor libraries were prepared by the immunoSEQ multiplex PCR assay. A mixture of 60 forward primers for TCR Vbeta segments and 13 reverse primers for TCR Jbeta segments was used in the multiplex PCR. This immuneACCESS table, as held by TCRdb, lists in-frame sequences with V and J called but not all clones. Of the missing ones, under half trace to an unresolved V gene in checked studies; the others have no known cause. The sample table gives under 250,000 clones. The top ten clonotypes cover roughly 1.1% of the sample. The specimen sequenced was PBMCs. The receptors shown here come from a girl aged 2 to 9 in good health and CMV-seropositive.

The rearrangement uses TRBV4-1 and TRBJ2-5, with a weak D call TRBD2 (6 bases). Germline CDR1 is MGHRA and CDR2 is YSYEKL. The length of the CDR3 is 14 residues. Trimming cost V 4 bases and J 5 bases, with 14 bases left between them. CDR3 loop: CASSRQGLAETQYF. Written as DNA, the CDR3 is TGCGCCAGCAGCCGTCAGGGTCTAGCGGAGACCCAGTACTTC.

In regard to this clone: This sample includes further DNA sequences coding for the same CDR3. The genes are TRBV19 and TRBJ2-7, with 10 bases aligning to TRBD1. Germline-derived CDR1 and CDR2 are LNHDA and SQIVND (reference sequence). Trimming took 1 base from V and 3 from J; bases not matched to a gene: 0. The CDR3 consists of 14 residues. The CDR3: CASSIGTGGYEQYF. CDR3 DNA: TGTGCCAGTAGTATAGGGACAGGGGGCTACGAGCAGTACTTC.

This chain joins TRBV18 and TRBJ2-1; possibly TRBD2 for D (6 bases). Trimming shortened V by 3 bases and J by 9 bases, and 15 bases separated the two germline ends. This CDR3 spans 14 amino acids. CDR1 and CDR2 (germline): KGHSH, LQKENI. CDR3: CASSPYDSLAEQFF. The DNA for the CDR3 is TGTGCCAGCTCACCTTACGACTCACTAGCTGAGCAGTTCTTC.

This chain uses TRBV10-1 with TRBJ2-7, with a tentative D call TRBD2 (6 bases). V lost 1 base, J lost 2 bases, and 15 bases lay in between. The CDR3 runs 16 residues. Germline CDR1 reads WNHNN; CDR2 reads SYGVQD (reference sequence). For the CDR3, the DNA is TGCGCCAGCAGTGAGTTTCGACTAGACAAGCCCTACGAGCAGTACTTC. Protein product: CASSEFRLDKPYEQYF.

V usage is TRBV6-5 and J usage is TRBJ1-1; D not certain. The CDR3 loop spans 11 amino acids. Between the trimmed V and J ends, which lost 6 bases and 11 bases, there was a span of 13 bases. Looked up from germline, CDR1 is MNHEY and CDR2 is SVGAGI. In DNA, the CDR3 is TGTGCCAGCAGGGCCCAGAGGTTCGCTTTCTTT. This gives the protein CASRAQRFAFF.

This sequence joins TRBV28 and TRBJ2-7; TRBD2 agrees at 11 bases. The CDR3 totals 15 residues. J gave up 4 bases and V 3 bases, and 5 bases lay outside the gene matches. Germline CDR1 is MDHEN and CDR2 is SYDVKM. CDR3 nucleotide sequence: TGTGCCAGCAGTTTGCGACTAGCGGGACGATACGAGCAGTACTTC. As protein: CASSLRLAGRYEQYF. The full variable domain, completed using reference TRBV28 and TRBJ2-7, is DVKVTQSSRYLVKRTGEKVFLECVQDMDHENMFWYRQDPGLGLRLIYFSYDVKMKEKGDIPEGYSVSREKKERFSLILESASTNQTSMYLCASSLRLAGRYEQYFGPGTRLTVT.

The chain is built from TRBV29-1 and TRBJ2-3; 11 bases are a match to TRBD2. Germline CDR1 SQVTM, CDR2 ANQGSEA. The V and J ends lost 5 bases and 6 bases, in that order; junction bases with no gene match: 16. The CDR3 sequence is 17 residues long. The CDR3 region has the DNA TGCAGCGTTAACCTACTACCTATAGCGGGAGGGCCGGATACGCAGTATTTT. Translating gives CSVNLLPIAGGPDTQYF.

This chain joins TRBV2 and TRBJ2-5; TRBD2 matches 9 bases. The germline V gene encodes CDR1 SNHLY and CDR2 FYNNEI. V was clipped by 6 bases and J by 9 bases; unmatched bases: 11. The CDR3 has 14 amino acids. CDR3 coding DNA: TGTGCCAGCAGGGAGCGGGAGGCACAAGGGGCCCAGTACTTC. The encoded protein is CASREREAQGAQYF.

This rearrangement joins TRBV5-1 to TRBJ2-7, with 7 nucleotides matching TRBD1. The CDR3 consists of 17 residues. The germline V gene encodes CDR1 SGHRS and CDR2 YFSETQ. The J segment lost 2 bases and the V segment lost 5 bases, leaving 16 bases of the junction unmatched. This chain's CDR3 is CASRISPGTEFTYEQYF. The CDR3 bases are TGCGCCAGCAGAATCTCCCCCGGGACAGAATTCACCTACGAGCAGTACTTC. Filled out from reference TRBV5-1 and TRBJ2-7, the complete variable domain reads KAGVTQTPRYLIKTRGQQVTLSCSPISGHRSVSWYQQTPGQGLQFLFEYFSETQRNKGNFPGRFSGRQFSNSRSEMNVSTLELGDSALYLCASRISPGTEFTYEQYFGPGTRLTVT.

The rearrangement links TRBV7-8 to TRBJ2-7, with 8 bases aligning to TRBD1. Germline CDR1 SGHVS, CDR2 FQNEAQ. V trimming: 7 bases; J trimming: 2 bases; junction bases outside the gene matches: 7. The CDR3 covers 14 residues. CDR3 DNA: TGTGCCAGCACCACGGGACAGGAACCCTACGAGCAGTACTTC. Residues: CASTTGQEPYEQYF.

V usage is TRBV29-1 and J usage is TRBJ2-1; 9 bases map to TRBD2. V shed 3 bases and J 4 bases; nucleotides not matched to a gene: 10. This CDR3 contains 16 residues. Germline loops: CDR1 SQVTM, CDR2 ANQGSEA. CDR3 region: CSVEGGTSKSYNEQFF. For the CDR3, the DNA is TGCAGCGTTGAGGGGGGGACTAGCAAGTCTTACAATGAGCAGTTCTTC.

The chain links TRBV7-9 to TRBJ2-7, with 8 bases aligning to TRBD2. The CDR3 is made up of 16 amino acids. Germline V CDR1 and CDR2: SEHNR, FQNEAQ (reference sequence). The ends lost 6 bases at V and 4 bases at J; junction bases unmatched: 14. CDR3 protein: CASRPSGGGVVYEQYF. The CDR3, as DNA: TGTGCCAGCAGACCGTCCGGGGGGGGCGTTGTGTACGAGCAGTACTTC.

The V and J genes are TRBV2 and TRBJ2-2; 13 bases align to TRBD2. After removal of 6 bases from V and 5 bases from J, the junction contained 6 bases not matched to a gene. The CDR3 contains 16 residues. From germline, CDR1 is SNHLY and CDR2 FYNNEI. The chain's CDR3 is CASRLAGGPRTGELFF. The CDR3 DNA reads as TGTGCCAGCAGACTAGCGGGAGGGCCAAGAACCGGGGAGCTGTTTTTT.

The chain uses TRBV29-1 and TRBJ2-5, with D perhaps TRBD2 (5 bases). The CDR3 spans 14 residues. Trimming pared 7 bases from V and 4 bases from J, leaving 19 bases between. The germline gives CDR1 SQVTM, CDR2 ANQGSEA. The CDR3 DNA is TGCAGCGCCGCTAAGAAAGGGAGAGCAGAGACCCAGTACTTC. It is translated as CSAAKKGRAETQYF.

The rearrangement uses TRBV28 and TRBJ2-3, with D tentatively TRBD2 (5 bases). Germline V gives CDR1 MDHEN, CDR2 SYDVKM. CDR3 size: 13 residues. V lost 3 bases, J lost 4 bases, and 8 bases lay in between. CDR3 in amino acids: CASSFRGPDTQYF. The CDR3 DNA reads TGTGCCAGCAGTTTTCGCGGGCCAGATACGCAGTATTTT.

About this clone: This specimen includes other DNA sequences encoding the same CDR3. J is TRBJ1-2 and V is TRBV5-4; weak D call: TRBD1 (5 bases). In germline, CDR1 is SGHNT, CDR2 YYREEE (reference sequence). The CDR3 totals 14 residues. V was pared by 1 base and J by 3 bases, with 10 bases between. The CDR3 coding sequence is TGTGCCAGCAGCTTGAAGACAGAAGACTATGGCTACACCTTC. The encoded protein is CASSLKTEDYGYTF.

The chain couples TRBV27 to TRBJ2-7, with TRBD1 identical over 7 bases. This CDR3 has 15 residues. Per the germline V gene, CDR1 is MNHEY and CDR2 is SMNVEV (reference sequence). Unmatched junction bases numbered 11, after V lost 6 bases and J lost 3 bases. The CDR3 nucleotides are TGTGCCAGCAGCGCCAGGGGGTCCTTCAGCTACGAGCAGTACTTC. This sequence encodes CASSARGSFSYEQYF.

The chain joins TRBV5-1 to TRBJ2-5; 10 nucleotides match TRBD1. Near its end, the DNA agrees better with TRBJ2-7, so the J call may be wrong. The CDR3 extends over 14 amino acids. Germline V CDR1 and CDR2: SGHRS, YFSETQ. CDR3 region: CASNRGQGSYEQYF. The CDR3 DNA reads TGCGCCAGCAATCGGGGACAGGGGTCCTACGAGCAGTACTTC.

V and J are TRBV7-8 and TRBJ1-1; D gene ambiguous. Germline-derived CDR1 and CDR2 are SGHVS and FQNEAQ. The CDR3 covers 12 residues. V lost 5 bases, J lost 5 bases, and 9 bases lay in between. As DNA, the CDR3 is TGTGCCAGCAGCCCGGGAGTTACTGAAGCTTTCTTT. Amino acids: CASSPGVTEAFF.

This chain joins TRBV5-6 and TRBJ2-2, with D maybe TRBD1 (5 bases). The V end was cut by 4 bases, the J end by 4 bases, with 11 bases between. Germline V gives CDR1 SGHDT, CDR2 YYEEEE. The CDR3 runs to 14 residues. The CDR3 DNA sequence: TGTGCCAGCAGCCACCAGGGTGGCACCGGGGAGCTGTTTTTT. It specifies CASSHQGGTGELFF.

The chain carries TRBV5-8 and TRBJ1-1, with 8 bases fitting TRBD1. Germline values: CDR1 SGHTS, CDR2 YDEGEE. V lost 4 bases, J lost 3 bases, and 8 bases stayed unmatched. There are 15 residues in the CDR3. The CDR3: CASSQPDRGYTEAFF. DNA of the CDR3: TGTGCCAGCAGCCAACCCGACAGGGGATACACTGAAGCTTTCTTT.

The V gene is TRBV10-3, the J gene TRBJ2-5; D gene ambiguous. The J call is doubtful: the DNA matches TRBJ2-7 better. The CDR3 is 16 amino acids. Germline CDR1 is ENHRY and CDR2 is SYGVKD. The CDR3: CAISEPNRRHAYEQYF. CDR3 sequence (DNA): TGTGCCATCAGTGAGCCCAATCGTCGACATGCCTACGAGCAGTACTTC.

The V gene is TRBV6-5, the J gene TRBJ1-1; D gene unclear. This CDR3 is 12 amino acids long. Germline V CDR1 and CDR2: MNHEY, SVGAGI. The germline V and J ends were trimmed by 1 base and 7 bases, with 7 bases remaining between them. The CDR3 DNA sequence: TGTGCCAGCAGTTACTGGGAGGATGAAGCTTTCTTT. Protein: CASSYWEDEAFF.

This chain uses TRBV5-6 with TRBJ2-3; a weak D match, TRBD2 (7 bases). The V end was cut by 1 base, the J end by 4 bases, with 19 bases between. Germline assignment: CDR1 SGHDT and CDR2 YYEEEE. The CDR3 length is 17 residues. CDR3 protein: CASSLRGGGQRPDTQYF. The CDR3 DNA is TGTGCCAGCAGCTTGAGGGGAGGGGGTCAGAGGCCAGATACGCAGTATTTT.

This chain uses TRBV11-2 with TRBJ2-2; D ambiguous. The CDR3 consists of 15 residues. Trimming pared 3 bases from V and 6 bases from J, leaving 14 bases between. The germline gives CDR1 SGHAT, CDR2 FQNNGV. As DNA, the CDR3 is TGTGCCAGCAGCTTGTGGCTAGGAGAAGCCGGGGAGCTGTTTTTT. This translates into CASSLWLGEAGELFF. Variable domain in full (rest from reference TRBV11-2 and TRBJ2-2): EAGVAQSPRYKIIEKRQSVAFWCNPISGHATLYWYQQILGQGPKLLIQFQNNGVVDDSQLPKDRFSAERLKGVDSTLKIQPAKLEDSAVYLCASSLWLGEAGELFFGEGSRLTVL.

The chain has TRBV2 and TRBJ2-7, with TRBD2 identical over 8 bases. The ends lost 7 bases at V and 3 bases at J; junction bases unmatched: 5. Germline V lookup: CDR1 SNHLY, CDR2 FYNNEI. The CDR3 runs to 13 residues. The CDR3 is CASTQAGDYEQYF. The CDR3 coding sequence is TGTGCCAGCACCCAAGCGGGGGACTACGAGCAGTACTTC.